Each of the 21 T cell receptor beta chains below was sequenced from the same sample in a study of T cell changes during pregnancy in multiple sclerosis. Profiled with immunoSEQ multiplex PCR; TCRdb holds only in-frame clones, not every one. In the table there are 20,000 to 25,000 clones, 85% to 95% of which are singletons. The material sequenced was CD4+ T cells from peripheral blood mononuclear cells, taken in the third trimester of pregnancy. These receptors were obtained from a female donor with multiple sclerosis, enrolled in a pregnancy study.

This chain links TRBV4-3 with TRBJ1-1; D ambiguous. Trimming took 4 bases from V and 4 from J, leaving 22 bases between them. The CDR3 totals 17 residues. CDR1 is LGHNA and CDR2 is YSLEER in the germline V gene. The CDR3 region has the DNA TGCGCCAGCAGCCGAGCATACGGAGTTGTTACGCGCACTGAAGCTTTCTTT. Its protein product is CASSRAYGVVTRTEAFF.

The CDR3, as DNA: TGCGCCAGCAGCGAACCGGGACAGGGAACGGCGCAGTACTTC. It is translated as CASSEPGQGTAQYF. V usage is TRBV5-1 and J usage is TRBJ2-7; 9 nucleotides agree with TRBD1. The CDR3 extends over 14 amino acids. Germline lookup yields CDR1 SGHRS and CDR2 YFSETQ. The trim removed 4 bases at V and 9 bases at J, leaving 11 bases unmatched.

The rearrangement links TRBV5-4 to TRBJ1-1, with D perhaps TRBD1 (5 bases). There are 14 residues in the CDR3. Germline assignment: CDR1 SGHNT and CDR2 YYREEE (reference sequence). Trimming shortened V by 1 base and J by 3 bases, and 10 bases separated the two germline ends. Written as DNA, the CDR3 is TGTGCCAGCAGCTTGCCCAGGGAGGACACTGAAGCTTTCTTT. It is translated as CASSLPREDTEAFF.

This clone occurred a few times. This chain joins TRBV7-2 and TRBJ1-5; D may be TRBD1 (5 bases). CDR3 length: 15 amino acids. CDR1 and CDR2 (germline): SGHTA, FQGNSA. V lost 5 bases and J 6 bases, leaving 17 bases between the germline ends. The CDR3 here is CASSPGGRISQPQHF. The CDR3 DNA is TGTGCCAGCAGCCCGGGGGGACGGATTTCTCAGCCCCAGCATTTT.

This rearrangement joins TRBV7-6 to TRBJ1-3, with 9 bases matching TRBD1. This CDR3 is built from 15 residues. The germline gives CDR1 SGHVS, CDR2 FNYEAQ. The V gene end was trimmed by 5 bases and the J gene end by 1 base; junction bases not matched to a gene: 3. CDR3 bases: TGTGCCAGCAGCCCGGGGACAGGGTCTGGAAACACCATATATTTT. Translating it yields CASSPGTGSGNTIYF.

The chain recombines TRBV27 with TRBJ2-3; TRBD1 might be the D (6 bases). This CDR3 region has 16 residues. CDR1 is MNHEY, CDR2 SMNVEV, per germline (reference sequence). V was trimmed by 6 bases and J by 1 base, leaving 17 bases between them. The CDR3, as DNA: TGTGCCAGCAGCCCGTTTACCTCAGGGGGCACAGATACGCAGTATTTT. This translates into CASSPFTSGGTDTQYF.

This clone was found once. As DNA, the CDR3 is TGTGCCATCAGTGAGTCGCGGGACAGGATAGAAGCTTTCTTT. This translates into CAISESRDRIEAFF. This rearrangement joins TRBV10-3 to TRBJ1-1, with 8 positions matching TRBD1. The CDR3 runs to 14 residues. The V gene's germline CDR1 is ENHRY and CDR2 SYGVKD. V dropped 0 bases and J dropped 8; count of bases not matched to a gene: 5.

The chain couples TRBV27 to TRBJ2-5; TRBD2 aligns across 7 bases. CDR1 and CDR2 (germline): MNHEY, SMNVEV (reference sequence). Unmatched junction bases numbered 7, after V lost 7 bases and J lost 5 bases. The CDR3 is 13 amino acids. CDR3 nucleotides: TGTGCCAGCACCTGGAGTAGCGGGGAGACCCAGTACTTC. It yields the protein CASTWSSGETQYF.

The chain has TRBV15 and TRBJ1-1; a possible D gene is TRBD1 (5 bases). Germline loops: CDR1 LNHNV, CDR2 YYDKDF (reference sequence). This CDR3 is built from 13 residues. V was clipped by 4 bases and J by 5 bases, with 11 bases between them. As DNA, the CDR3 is TGTGCCACCAGCACTGACAGCGAGACTGAAGCTTTCTTT. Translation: CATSTDSETEAFF.

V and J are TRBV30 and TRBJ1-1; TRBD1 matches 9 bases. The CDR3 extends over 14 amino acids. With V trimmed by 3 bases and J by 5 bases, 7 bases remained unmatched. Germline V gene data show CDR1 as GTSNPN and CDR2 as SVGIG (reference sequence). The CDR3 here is CAWSAWDRETEAFF. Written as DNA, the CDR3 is TGTGCCTGGAGCGCCTGGGACAGGGAAACTGAAGCTTTCTTT.

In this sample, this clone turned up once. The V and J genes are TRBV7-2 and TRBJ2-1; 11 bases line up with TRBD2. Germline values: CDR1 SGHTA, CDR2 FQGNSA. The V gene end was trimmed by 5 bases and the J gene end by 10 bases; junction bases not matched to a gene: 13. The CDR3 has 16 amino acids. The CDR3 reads CASSQDPTSGGIEQFF. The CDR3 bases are TGTGCCAGCAGCCAAGACCCAACTAGCGGGGGCATCGAGCAGTTCTTC.

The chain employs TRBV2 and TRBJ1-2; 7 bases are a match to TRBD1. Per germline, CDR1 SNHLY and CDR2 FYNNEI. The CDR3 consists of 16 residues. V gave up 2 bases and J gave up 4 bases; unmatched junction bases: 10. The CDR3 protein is CASSETPGDRFYGYTF. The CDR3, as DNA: TGTGCCAGCAGTGAAACCCCAGGGGACAGATTCTATGGCTACACCTTC. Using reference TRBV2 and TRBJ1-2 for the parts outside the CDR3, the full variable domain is EPEVTQTPSHQVTQMGQEVILRCVPISNHLYFYWYRQILGQKVEFLVSFYNNEISEKSEIFDDQFSVERPDGSNFTLKIRSTKLEDSAMYFCASSETPGDRFYGYTFGSGTRLTVV.

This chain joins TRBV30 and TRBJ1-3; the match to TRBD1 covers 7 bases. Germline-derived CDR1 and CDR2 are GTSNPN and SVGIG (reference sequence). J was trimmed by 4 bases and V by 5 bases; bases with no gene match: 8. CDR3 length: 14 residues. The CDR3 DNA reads TGTGCCTGGGCTACAGGGGCGGTAGGAAACACCATATATTTT. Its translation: CAWATGAVGNTIYF. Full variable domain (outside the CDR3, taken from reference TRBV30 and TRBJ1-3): SQTIHQWPATLVQPVGSPLSLECTVEGTSNPNLYWYRQAAGRGLQLLFYSVGIGQISSEVPQNLSASRPQDRQFILSSKKLLLSDSGFYLCAWATGAVGNTIYFGEGSWLTVV.

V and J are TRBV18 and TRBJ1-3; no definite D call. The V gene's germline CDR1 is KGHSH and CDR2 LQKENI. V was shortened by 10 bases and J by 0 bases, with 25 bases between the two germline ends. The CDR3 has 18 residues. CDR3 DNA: TGTGCCACCGCACCATCTCTTTCGGAGAGAAGCTCTGGAAACACCATATATTTT. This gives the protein CATAPSLSERSSGNTIYF.

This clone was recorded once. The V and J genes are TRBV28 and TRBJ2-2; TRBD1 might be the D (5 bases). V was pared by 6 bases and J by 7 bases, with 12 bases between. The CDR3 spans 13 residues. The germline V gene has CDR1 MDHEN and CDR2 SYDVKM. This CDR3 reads CASRDMDRGELFF. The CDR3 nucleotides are TGTGCCAGCAGGGACATGGACCGCGGGGAGCTGTTTTTT.

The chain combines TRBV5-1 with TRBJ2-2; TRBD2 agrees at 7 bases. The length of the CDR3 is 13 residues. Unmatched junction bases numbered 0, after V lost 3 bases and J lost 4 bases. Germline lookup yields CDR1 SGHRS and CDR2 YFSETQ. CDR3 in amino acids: CASSSGGTGELFF. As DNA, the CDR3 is TGCGCCAGCAGCTCGGGAGGCACCGGGGAGCTGTTTTTT. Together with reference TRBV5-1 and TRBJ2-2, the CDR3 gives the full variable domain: KAGVTQTPRYLIKTRGQQVTLSCSPISGHRSVSWYQQTPGQGLQFLFEYFSETQRNKGNFPGRFSGRQFSNSRSEMNVSTLELGDSALYLCASSSGGTGELFFGEGSRLTVL.

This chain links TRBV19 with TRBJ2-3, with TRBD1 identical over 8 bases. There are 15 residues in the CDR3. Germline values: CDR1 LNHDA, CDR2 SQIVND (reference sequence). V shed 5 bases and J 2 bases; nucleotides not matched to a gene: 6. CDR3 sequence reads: CASSPDRGLTDTQYF. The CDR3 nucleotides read TGTGCCAGTAGTCCCGACAGGGGCCTCACAGATACGCAGTATTTT.

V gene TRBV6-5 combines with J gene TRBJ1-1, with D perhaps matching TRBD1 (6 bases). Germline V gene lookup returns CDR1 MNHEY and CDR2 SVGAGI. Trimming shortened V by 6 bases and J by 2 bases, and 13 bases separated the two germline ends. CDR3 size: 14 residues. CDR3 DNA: TGTGCCAGCAGACTCGGGACACTTAACACTGAAGCTTTCTTT. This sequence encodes CASRLGTLNTEAFF.

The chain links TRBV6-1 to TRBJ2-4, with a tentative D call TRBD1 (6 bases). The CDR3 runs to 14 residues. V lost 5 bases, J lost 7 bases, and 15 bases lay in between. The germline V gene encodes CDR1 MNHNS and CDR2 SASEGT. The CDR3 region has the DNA TGTGCCAGCAGTCCAGGGGAAACGCTGAACATTCAGTACTTC. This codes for CASSPGETLNIQYF.

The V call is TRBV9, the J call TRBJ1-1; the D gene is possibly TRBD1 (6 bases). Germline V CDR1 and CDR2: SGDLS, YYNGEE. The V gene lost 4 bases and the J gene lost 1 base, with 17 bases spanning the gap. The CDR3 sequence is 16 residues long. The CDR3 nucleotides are TGTGCCAGCAGCAAGAGGGGGGGACACCCGAACACTGAAGCTTTCTTT. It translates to CASSKRGGHPNTEAFF.

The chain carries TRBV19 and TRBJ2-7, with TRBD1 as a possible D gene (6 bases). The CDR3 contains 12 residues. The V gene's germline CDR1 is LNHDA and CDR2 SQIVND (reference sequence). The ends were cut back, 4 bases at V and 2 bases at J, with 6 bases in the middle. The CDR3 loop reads CASSNRAYEQYF. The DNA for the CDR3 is TGTGCCAGTAGTAACAGGGCCTACGAGCAGTACTTC.